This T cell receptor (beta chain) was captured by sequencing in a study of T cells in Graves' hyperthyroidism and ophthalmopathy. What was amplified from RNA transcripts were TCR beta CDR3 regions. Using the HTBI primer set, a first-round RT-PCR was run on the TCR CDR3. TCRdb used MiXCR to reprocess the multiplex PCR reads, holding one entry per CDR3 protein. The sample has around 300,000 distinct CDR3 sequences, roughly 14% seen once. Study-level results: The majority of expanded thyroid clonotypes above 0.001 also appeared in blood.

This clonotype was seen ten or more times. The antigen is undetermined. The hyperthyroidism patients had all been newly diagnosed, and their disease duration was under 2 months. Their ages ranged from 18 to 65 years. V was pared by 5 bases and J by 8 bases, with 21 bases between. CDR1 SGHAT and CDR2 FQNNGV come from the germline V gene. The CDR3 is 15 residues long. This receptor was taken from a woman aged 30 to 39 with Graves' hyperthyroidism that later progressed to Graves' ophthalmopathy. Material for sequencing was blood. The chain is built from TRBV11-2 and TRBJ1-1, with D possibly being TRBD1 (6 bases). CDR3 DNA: TGTGCCAGCAGCCACGGACAGTTGGTGAACGGCGAAGCTTTCTTT. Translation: CASSHGQLVNGEAFF.